The 5 T cell receptor beta chains reported below all come from one sample, sequenced in a study of tumor-infiltrating lymphocytes in primary liver carcinoma. cDNA specific to TCR beta was made from 450 to 500 ng of total RNA, with a constant-region primer employed for priming. Generation of the TCR beta libraries relied on three nested multiplex PCR rounds using slightly modified ARM-PCR. TRBV1-TRBV30 forward and Cbeta reverse primers drove the first two roughly 10-cycle rounds. MiXCR, applied by TCRdb to the multiplex PCR reads, yields one record per CDR3 protein. This table has about 99,000 distinct CDR3 sequences, roughly 69% appearing once. Total RNA and DNA came together from about 21-30 mg of bulk tissue without cell sorting. Sequenced material: liver tumor tissue from sampling region 5. Sample subset: tumor region T5, tumor centre. All receptors derive from a woman aged 55-70 years with primary liver carcinoma and hepatitis B virus infection.

Remarks on this clonotype: The germline gene is not matched at one end of the junction; a read error may be the cause. The V call is TRBV7-9, the J call TRBJ1-4; 9 bases align to TRBD1. The CDR3 runs to 18 residues. CDR1 is SEHNR and CDR2 is FQNEAQ in the germline V gene (reference sequence). The CDR3 bases are TGTGCCTGCAGCTTATCCGCGGGACAGGGAACAACTAATGAAAAACTGTTTTTC. Its translation is CACSLSAGQGTTNEKLFF.

This clonotype was counted only a few times. The gene calls are TRBV30 and TRBJ2-1; a weak D match, TRBD1 (5 bases). The CDR3 runs 18 residues. Germline values: CDR1 GTSNPN, CDR2 SVGIG (reference sequence). The V end was cut by 1 base, the J end by 2 bases, with 21 bases between. The CDR3, as DNA: TGTGCCTGGAGTGGAATTCGTCAGGGTTCGTTCCCCTACAATGAGCAGTTCTTC. This translates into CAWSGIRQGSFPYNEQFF.

In regard to this clonotype: One base away lies a much larger clone, so this may be a sequencing read error. The chain joins TRBV30 to TRBJ2-3; D remains ambiguous. From germline, CDR1 is GTSNPN and CDR2 SVGIG (reference sequence). The length of the CDR3 is 13 residues. CDR3 residues: CTWSLGNTDTQYF. CDR3 nucleotide sequence: TGTACCTGGAGCCTAGGAAACACAGATACGCAGTATTTT.

This clonotype appeared many times. This chain links TRBV6-1 with TRBJ2-1; D remains unclear. V shed 5 bases and J shed 4 bases, with 3 bases lying between them. CDR3 length: 11 residues. Germline V gene data show CDR1 as MNHNS and CDR2 as SASEGT. CDR3 DNA: TGTGCCAGCAGTCCTTACAATGAGCAGTTCTTC. It is translated as CASSPYNEQFF.

As concerns this clonotype: Its ends do not fully match the called genes, so a read error is possible. The J gene is TRBJ2-3, the V gene TRBV5-6; D is possibly TRBD2 (5 bases). The CDR3 length is 16 residues. CDR1 and CDR2 from the germline V gene are SGHDT and YYEEEE. The CDR3 region has the DNA TGTGCCAGCAGCTTGTTAGACACCTCTAGCACAGATACACAGTATTTT. It encodes CASSLLDTSSTDTQYF. The variable domain in full, with the rest retrieved from reference TRBV5-6 and TRBJ2-3, is DAGVTQSPTHLIKTRGQQVTLRCSPKSGHDTVSWYQQALGQGPQFIFQYYEEEERQRGNFPDRFSGHQFPNYSSELNVNALLLGDSALYLCASSLLDTSSTDTQYFGPGTRLTVL.